The 3 T cell receptor beta chains listed next were all sequenced from one sample in a study of post-analysis software for immune sequencing data. Study-wide findings and caveats: There were roughly 5 TRBV segments more frequent in patients than controls, and TRBV5-6, TRBV5-1 and TRBV20-1 were among them.

What these receptors recognize is not known. The library was made from cDNA and included unique molecular identifiers. TCRdb itself ran the PCR reads through MiXCR, one entry per CDR3 protein. The repertoire holds hundreds of thousands of distinct CDR3 sequences, with approximately 57% as singletons. The source material was blood. These receptors came from a girl under 18 with multiple sclerosis.

This chain joins TRBV18 and TRBJ2-6; the D is unclear. V was cut by 2 bases and J by 0 bases, with 8 bases left in between. The CDR3 runs 16 residues. Germline V gene sequence: CDR1 KGHSH, CDR2 LQKENI. This CDR3 reads CASSPLRVSGANVLTF. CDR3 nucleotide sequence: TGTGCCAGCTCACCATTACGGGTCTCTGGGGCCAACGTCCTGACTTTC. Drawing the rest from reference TRBV18 and TRBJ2-6, the complete variable domain is NAGVMQNPRHLVRRRGQEARLRCSPMKGHSHVYWYRQLPEEGLKFMVYLQKENIIDESGMPKERFSAEFPKEGPSILRIQQVVRGDSAAYFCASSPLRVSGANVLTFGAGSRLTVL.

The gene calls are TRBV10-3 and TRBJ1-2; the D is unclear. Germline lookup yields CDR1 ENHRY and CDR2 SYGVKD. V lost 0 bases and J 6 bases, leaving 8 bases between the germline ends. CDR3 length: 13 residues. Here the CDR3 DNA reads TGTGCCATCAGTGAGTCGGAGGTTCATGGCTACACCTTC. It is translated as CAISESEVHGYTF.

The V and J genes are TRBV5-5 and TRBJ1-5; no firm D call. The V gene lost 0 bases and the J gene lost 0 bases, with 4 bases spanning the gap. The CDR3 covers 14 residues. The germline V gene has CDR1 SGHKS and CDR2 YYEKEE (reference sequence). CDR3: CASSLGVSNQPQHF. For the CDR3, the DNA is TGTGCCAGCAGCTTGGGAGTTAGCAATCAGCCCCAGCATTTT.